The clone carrying this TCR beta chain was counted many times. The antigen remains undetermined. Among the patients, none had received any treatment before thyroid surgery. This sample was included in a study of metastatic and nonmetastatic thyroid tumors. Background on the study: Malignant and benign thyroid patients had repertoires compared in peripheral blood and tumor or nodule tissue.

Original processing notes: The study built a papillary thyroid cancer distant-metastasis classifier from CDR3 differences across clinicopathological groups. TCRdb re-called clones from the PCR reads using MiXCR. In this record, the V and J calls reflect TCRdb's handling and not the investigators' own analysis. The sample contains about 70,000 clones, about 17% of which appear only once. Study observations and caveats: TCR beta diversity was reportedly significantly higher in malignant thyroid tumors than benign nodules, in blood and tumor.

There are 14 residues in the CDR3. V lost 5 bases, J lost 5 bases, and 5 bases stayed unmatched. The germline gives CDR1 SGHAT, CDR2 FQNNGV. The specimen sequenced was blood. The V call is TRBV11-2, the J call TRBJ1-1; 10 nucleotides agree with TRBD1. This clonotype was obtained from a female donor with papillary thyroid cancer or a benign thyroid nodule (not recorded which). Some clones in this sample may be carry-over from other donors' samples. The CDR3 spells CASSLRTGGTEAFF. The CDR3 DNA follows: TGTGCCAGCAGCCTCCGGACAGGGGGGACTGAAGCTTTCTTT.